The T cell receptor beta chain described here comes from a study of human T cells and chemical hapten exposure (dated by TCRdb to the early 2020s). General notes on the study: For sensitization, 2% DPC in acetone was applied to a roughly 2 cm by roughly 2 cm area of upper inner arm skin. Most of the patients in the cohort were female, and the cohort covered alopecia areata with under or over 50% scalp involvement, alopecia totalis and alopecia universalis. Patch testing on the upper back used Finn chambers containing 0.01% DPC, with scoring done after 6 days according to International Contact Dermatitis Research Group standards. Patient blood was sampled pre-sensitization (week 0) and at 2, 6 and about 24 weeks after DPC sensitization. In alopecia patients, the study followed how the peripheral blood TCR repertoire changed in vivo over primary and secondary sensitization to diphenylcyclopropenone (DPC), a hapten. Libraries were pooled for sequencing, and variation in per-sample TCR yields was attributed mainly to small differences in library volumes within the pool. Approximately 28 alopecia patients provided blood for TCR sequencing at one to four time points (pre-sensitization, 2, 6 and 24 weeks). Throughout the study period of around 24 weeks, patients also received therapeutic DPC doses to the scalp every week.

This clonotype was seen more than once but under ten times. What antigen it recognizes has not been identified. Nothing much larger sits one base from this clone, and base qualities are not available. Sample time point, as interpreted from the label and publication: pre-sensitization, week 0. The sample's treatment or condition, from its label and the paper: therapeutic diphenylcyclopropenone sensitization with weekly scalp DPC. At every patch-test visit, the blood draw took place before the patch test was put on. Eligible patients were aged 18 to 70, diagnosed with alopecia, deemed suitable for DPC therapy, and excluded if pregnant. Total RNA was extracted from unfractionated whole blood that had been collected in Tempus Blood RNA tubes. Receptor libraries were prepared by RACE. The reads were generated on a NextSeq 500. During library preparation, unique molecular identifiers were attached to individual cDNA molecules so that TCRs could be counted in a quantitative, reproducible way. Each blood RNA sample was used to sequence both TCR alpha and TCR beta chains. The published analysis was carried out like this. Samples had a median of roughly 87,000 TCRs, with a range from about 20,000 to 690,600. V, J and CDR3 annotation of the TCR reads was performed with the Decombinator software suite. For the PS versus PT1 abundance plots, all samples were subsampled to the same number of TCRs (28,000). TCRs were defined as expanded if absent before sensitization and observed at least eight times at the 2-week time point. Through fastp at Q25 and MiXCR, TCRdb rebuilt clones from the public reads, retaining in-frame beta chains. Identical CDR3 protein sequences are pooled into one entry, listed with their most common genes and DNA. The V and J calls reflect TCRdb's pipeline rather than the authors' work. The sample contains 300,000 to 450,000 distinct CDR3 sequences, around 5.5% of them found a single time. The top ten hold 2% to 3% of the sample.

What the research found in general, with its limitations: DPC sensitization did not change the number of TCRs with a frequency above 1 in 1000, and there was no evidence of changes in global repertoire structure. Alopecia, a presumed autoimmune disease, was present in all patients, so the immune response of the patients might differ from that of healthy individuals. Significantly more large CDR3 similarity clusters were formed by expanded TCRs than by pre-sensitization or healthy control sets, consistent with antigen-driven responses. Patch test score correlated positively with the number of PT1 expanded TCRs, reaching significance at thresholds 8, 16 and 32 but not at 4. After repeated subsampling, the strength of the expansion versus patch-test correlation and the threshold at which it became significant changed.

Germline trimming amounts to 6 bases on V and 5 bases on J, with 12 as the count of junction bases outside the gene matches. Looking up the germline V gene yields CDR1 KGHSH and CDR2 LQKENI. The CDR3 contains 17 residues, cysteine and phenylalanine counted. This entry keeps only the CDR3 DNA: 51 bases, framed from base 1. The clonotype was recovered from a woman aged 45-60 years with alopecia areata. Some clones in this sample may be carry-over from other donors' samples. Here the sequenced sample was whole blood, taken in connection with sensitization to the hapten diphenylcyclopropenone (DPC). The chain is encoded by TRBV18 joined to TRBJ2-3; 12 bases in the junction line up with TRBD2. The CDR3 protein sequence reads: CASSYTTSGRREDTQYF. The nucleotides read TGTGCCAGCTCGTACACTACTAGCGGGAGGCGAGAAGATACGCAGTATTTT.